A selection of T cell receptor beta chains follows, all from one sample in a study of T-cell memory formation after mild COVID-19. From the 5' RACE reads, TCRdb called clonotypes with MiXCR, one entry per CDR3 protein. The data hold about 440,000 distinct CDR3 sequences, with around 20% observed a single time. Sequences were obtained from PBMCs or a T cell subset sorted from them (not recorded which). The receptors were gathered from an adult woman who had mild COVID-19 (a few samples of this study predate the infection). Cell type and time point are not known. Each CDR3 is given with its conserved first and last residue. D genes are given only for firm matches. Not all rows give a size; the values are once, few, many and, for expanded clones, a class.

j_call cdr3_length clone_size d_call v_call cdr3_aa cdr3_nt
TRBJ2-5 14 many TRBD1 TRBV11-2 CASSPGTGRETQYF TGTGCCAGCAGCCCCGGGACAGGTCGAGAGACCCAGTACTTC
TRBJ1-2 13 NA NA TRBV5-1 CASSLAVSTGYTF TGCGCCAGCAGCTTGGCTGTTTCCACGGGCTACACCTTC
TRBJ2-5 13 few NA TRBV9 CASSQGSLETQYF TGTGCCAGCAGTCAGGGCTCTTTGGAGACCCAGTACTTC
TRBJ2-7 14 many TRBD1 TRBV7-6 CASSYLTGANEQYF TGTGCCAGCAGCTACCTTACAGGGGCCAACGAGCAGTACTTC
TRBJ2-1 16 NA NA TRBV20-1 CSARALLTPSYNEQFF TGCAGTGCTAGAGCTTTACTAACTCCCTCCTACAATGAGCAGTTCTTC
TRBJ2-2 15 few NA TRBV2 CASRSGSLSTGELFF TGTGCCAGCAGATCAGGGTCTCTGAGCACCGGGGAGCTGTTTTTT
TRBJ2-1 16 NA NA TRBV11-3 CASSLVPPGLHNEQFF TGTGCCAGCAGCTTAGTCCCACCGGGACTCCACAATGAGCAGTTCTTC
TRBJ2-6 18 NA NA TRBV6-2/TRBV6-3 CASSPLPEKDSGANVLTF TGTGCCAGCAGTCCCCTGCCTGAGAAAGACTCTGGGGCCAACGTCCTGACTTTC
TRBJ2-7 18 NA NA TRBV6-5 CASSSLTPTTESSYEQYF TGTGCCAGCAGTTCCCTTACCCCCACGACCGAGAGCTCCTACGAGCAGTACTTC
TRBJ1-2 11 few NA TRBV20-1 CSAGRGGGYTF TGCAGTGCGGGGCGAGGGGGTGGCTACACCTTC
TRBJ1-5 14 few NA TRBV12-3/TRBV12-4 CASSSQSGIQPQHF TGTGCCAGCAGCAGCCAATCCGGGATTCAGCCCCAGCATTTT
TRBJ1-6 13 few NA TRBV12-3/TRBV12-4 CASSPSGGSPLHF TGTGCCAGCAGCCCGAGCGGTGGATCACCCCTCCACTTT
TRBJ1-1 15 NA NA TRBV4-3 CASSQAQGVNTEAFF TGCGCCAGCAGCCAGGCTCAGGGTGTGAACACTGAAGCTTTCTTT
TRBJ2-1 12 NA NA TRBV3-1 CASSLGSFEQFF TGTGCCAGCAGTCTCGGGAGTTTTGAGCAGTTCTTC
TRBJ2-3 16 NA TRBD2 TRBV7-9 CASSLALAGGTDTQYF TGTGCCAGCAGCTTAGCCCTAGCGGGAGGAACAGATACGCAGTATTTT
TRBJ1-2 15 few TRBD1 TRBV10-3 CAISETQGTVYGYTF TGTGCCATCAGTGAGACGCAGGGGACAGTGTATGGCTACACCTTC
TRBJ2-5 20 NA TRBD1 TRBV7-2 CASSAQIGPSDRRPRETQYF TGTGCCAGCAGCGCGCAAATAGGCCCCTCGGACAGGCGCCCCCGTGAGACCCAGTACTTC
TRBJ1-4 16 few NA TRBV12-3/TRBV12-4 CASSLSGGRTNEKLFF TGTGCCAGCAGTTTATCCGGGGGCAGAACTAATGAAAAACTGTTTTTT
TRBJ2-2 16 many NA TRBV5-1 CASSLGPGHSTGELFF TGCGCCAGCAGCTTGGGTCCAGGGCACAGCACCGGGGAGCTGTTTTTT
TRBJ2-3 17 few TRBD2 TRBV27 CASRSSGRAFSTDTQYF TGTGCCAGCAGATCTAGCGGGAGGGCCTTCAGCACAGATACGCAGTATTTT
TRBJ1-5 17 few NA TRBV12-3/TRBV12-4 CASSSSTAIRGNQPQHF TGTGCCAGCAGTTCCTCGACGGCTATTAGGGGCAATCAGCCCCAGCATTTT
TRBJ2-3 14 once NA TRBV5-1 CASCRQTHADTQYF TGCGCCAGCTGTCGACAGACGCACGCAGATACGCAGTATTTT
TRBJ2-3 17 NA TRBD1 TRBV7-2 CASGRTGGAFRSDTQYF TGTGCCAGCGGCCGGACAGGGGGCGCTTTTCGGTCAGATACGCAGTATTTT
TRBJ2-1 19 few TRBD2 TRBV6-1 CASSGLRGQVSGGYNEQFF TGTGCCAGCAGTGGTCTCAGGGGTCAGGTTAGCGGGGGGTACAATGAGCAGTTCTTC
TRBJ2-7 16 few TRBD2 TRBV7-2 CASSPRGSGVIYEQYF TGTGCCAGCAGCCCCCGTGGTAGCGGGGTGATTTACGAGCAGTACTTC
TRBJ2-3 17 NA NA TRBV13 CASIRGGEELLTDTQYF TGTGCCAGCATCAGGGGAGGTGAGGAACTACTCACAGATACGCAGTATTTT
TRBJ1-4 15 NA TRBD1 TRBV2 CASAGDSTSGEKLFF TGTGCCAGTGCAGGGGACAGTACCTCTGGTGAAAAACTGTTTTTT
TRBJ2-7 16 few NA TRBV11-2 CASSLVLPSEVQEQYF TGTGCCAGCAGCTTAGTCCTGCCTAGCGAAGTGCAAGAGCAGTACTTC
TRBJ2-1 16 NA TRBD2 TRBV10-3 CAIDTGLAGGYNEQFF TGTGCCATCGATACGGGACTAGCGGGAGGGTACAATGAGCAGTTCTTC
TRBJ2-1 18 NA TRBD2 TRBV20-1 CSASRSVKGLAGYNEQFF TGCAGTGCTAGTAGATCAGTTAAGGGACTAGCGGGGTACAATGAGCAGTTCTTC
TRBJ1-1 14 once NA TRBV12-3/TRBV12-4 CASSFFSGNTEAFF TGTGCCAGCAGTTTTTTTAGTGGGAACACTGAAGCTTTCTTT
TRBJ2-3 10 NA NA TRBV20-1 CSARGDTQYF TGCAGTGCTAGAGGGGATACGCAGTATTTT
TRBJ1-2 14 NA NA TRBV9 CASSGQGTDYGYTF TGTGCCAGCAGCGGGCAGGGAACGGACTATGGCTACACCTTC
TRBJ2-3 15 NA NA TRBV6-2/TRBV6-3 CASSYGTKGSDTQYF TGTGCCAGCAGTTACGGGACAAAGGGATCAGATACGCAGTATTTT
TRBJ2-6 16 NA NA TRBV4-1 CASSQDTYSGANVLTF TGCGCCAGCAGCCAAGATACCTACTCTGGGGCCAACGTCCTGACTTTC
TRBJ1-2 14 NA NA TRBV5-1 CASSLGADVYGYTF TGCGCCAGCAGCTTGGGGGCAGACGTTTATGGCTACACCTTC
TRBJ2-7 14 NA TRBD1 TRBV7-9 CASSPDRDWGEQYF TGTGCCAGCAGTCCGGACAGGGACTGGGGCGAGCAGTACTTC
TRBJ2-3 14 NA NA TRBV11-2 CASSMDWGTDTQYF TGTGCCAGCAGCATGGACTGGGGAACAGATACGCAGTATTTT
TRBJ2-7 12 NA TRBD1 TRBV6-6 CASRRTGDEQYF TGTGCCAGCAGGCGGACAGGGGACGAGCAGTACTTC
TRBJ1-3 18 NA TRBD1 TRBV12-3/TRBV12-4 CASSLDREPSASGNTIYF TGTGCCAGCAGTCTGGACAGGGAACCATCAGCGTCTGGAAACACCATATATTTT
TRBJ1-1 10 NA NA TRBV29-1 CSVGTVEAFF TGCAGCGTTGGGACGGTTGAAGCTTTCTTT
TRBJ2-5 14 NA NA TRBV12-3/TRBV12-4 CASSPPQGGETQYF TGTGCCAGCAGTCCCCCGCAGGGTGGAGAGACCCAGTACTTC
TRBJ2-1 14 few TRBD2 TRBV27 CASSLGSGRNEQFF TGTGCCAGCAGTTTGGGTAGCGGGAGGAATGAGCAGTTCTTC
TRBJ2-5 13 NA NA TRBV29-1 CSVTGGQGGPQYF TGCAGCGTTACCGGTGGACAGGGAGGGCCCCAGTACTTC
TRBJ1-1 12 many NA TRBV7-9 CASRTVNTEAFF TGTGCCAGCAGAACAGTGAACACTGAAGCTTTCTTT
TRBJ1-6 17 NA NA TRBV18 CASSPARKGRNNSPLHF TGTGCCAGCTCACCAGCACGAAAGGGACGAAATAATTCACCCCTCCACTTT
TRBJ1-1 16 NA TRBD1 TRBV15 CATSRDRGRGLTEAFF TGTGCCACCAGCAGAGATCGTGGCAGGGGGCTGACTGAAGCTTTCTTT
TRBJ1-5 14 few NA TRBV7-8 CASSLQGRHQPQHF TGTGCCAGCAGCCTACAGGGTAGGCATCAGCCCCAGCATTTT
TRBJ1-2 14 NA TRBD1 TRBV7-9 CATTHQGGLEGYTF TGTGCCACCACTCATCAGGGGGGGCTGGAGGGCTACACCTTC
TRBJ2-7 15 few NA TRBV29-1 CSVEEATGFSYEQYF TGCAGCGTTGAAGAAGCGACAGGCTTTTCCTACGAGCAGTACTTC
TRBJ2-1 16 NA TRBD1 TRBV7-9 CASSHPLSGGIVEQFF TGTGCCAGCAGCCATCCTTTGTCAGGGGGCATTGTTGAGCAGTTCTTC
TRBJ2-7 14 NA TRBD2 TRBV6-2/TRBV6-3 CASSYLAGRDEQYF TGTGCCAGCAGTTATCTAGCGGGTCGCGACGAGCAGTACTTC
TRBJ1-1 15 NA NA TRBV5-5 CASSLATAPNTEAFF TGTGCCAGCAGCTTAGCTACAGCACCGAACACTGAAGCTTTCTTT
TRBJ2-7 14 many NA TRBV15 CATSIETGPYEQYF TGTGCCACCAGCATAGAGACAGGCCCGTACGAGCAGTACTTC
TRBJ2-3 15 many TRBD2 TRBV7-9 CASSSSGGPTDTQYF TGTGCCAGCAGCTCTAGCGGAGGTCCCACAGATACGCAGTATTTT
TRBJ1-4 13 NA NA TRBV20-1 CSASPGQGEKLFF TGCAGTGCTAGCCCGGGGCAGGGCGAAAAACTGTTTTTT
TRBJ2-3 14 NA NA TRBV12-3/TRBV12-4 CASSFTGPIDTQYF TGTGCCAGCAGTTTTACGGGGCCCATAGATACGCAGTATTTT
TRBJ1-1 15 many NA TRBV5-1 CASSTLPGRNTEAFF TGCGCCAGCAGCACGCTACCGGGACGGAACACTGAAGCTTTCTTT
TRBJ1-2 14 few NA TRBV3-1 CASSHSNINYGYTF TGTGCCAGCAGCCATAGTAACATTAACTATGGCTACACCTTC